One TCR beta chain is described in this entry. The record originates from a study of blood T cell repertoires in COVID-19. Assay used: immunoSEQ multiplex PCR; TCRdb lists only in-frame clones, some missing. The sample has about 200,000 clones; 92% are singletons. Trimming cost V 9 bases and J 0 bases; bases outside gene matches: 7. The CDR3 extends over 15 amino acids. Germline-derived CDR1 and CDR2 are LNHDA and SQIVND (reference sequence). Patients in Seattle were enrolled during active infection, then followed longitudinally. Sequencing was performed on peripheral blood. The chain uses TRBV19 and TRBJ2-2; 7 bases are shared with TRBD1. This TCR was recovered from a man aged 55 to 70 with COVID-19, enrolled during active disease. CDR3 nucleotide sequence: TGTGCCAGCCGTCGGACAGGCTCGAACACCGGGGAGCTGTTTTTT. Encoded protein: CASRRTGSNTGELFF.